This passage covers 8 T cell receptor beta chains from one sample sequenced in a study of blood T cell repertoires in COVID-19. Some clones are missing from TCRdb's copy, which holds only in-frame ones; the method was immunoSEQ multiplex PCR. The repertoire holds hundreds of thousands of clones, roughly 85% seen once, with 9.1% in the top ten. The specimen sequenced was PBMCs or T cells enriched from blood (not recorded which). These receptors all stem from a woman in her 50s with acute COVID-19.

V gene TRBV15 combines with J gene TRBJ2-3, with D tentatively TRBD2 (6 bases). The germline V and J ends were trimmed by 1 base and 2 bases, with 10 bases remaining between them. The CDR3 extends over 15 amino acids. Germline CDR1 reads LNHNV; CDR2 reads YYDKDF (reference sequence). In DNA, the CDR3 is TGTGCCACCAGCAGAGTACGGGGGAACACAGATACGCAGTATTTT. Amino acid sequence: CATSRVRGNTDTQYF.

This clone occurred once. The chain links TRBV6-2 or TRBV6-3 to TRBJ1-6; D may be TRBD1 (6 bases). Trimming took 0 bases from V and 3 from J, leaving 24 bases between them. Germline V gives CDR1 MNHEY, CDR2 SVGEGT. This CDR3 contains 21 residues. CDR3 in amino acids: CASSYSRSQGLSSNYNSPLHF. CDR3 DNA sequence: TGTGCCAGCAGTTACTCGAGGAGCCAGGGGTTATCCTCGAACTATAATTCACCCCTCCACTTT.

V is TRBV25-1 and J is TRBJ2-5, with D possibly TRBD1 on 5 matching bases. Germline V CDR1 and CDR2: MGHDK, SYGVNS. The CDR3 extends over 14 amino acids. V dropped 4 bases and J dropped 4 bases, with 13 bases sitting between them. The CDR3 loop is CASSGPSRGETQYF. In DNA, the CDR3 is TGTGCCAGCAGTGGACCTTCTAGGGGAGAGACCCAGTACTTC.

The CDR3, as DNA: TGTGCCAGCAGCCAAGGTCTGGGGGCAGGGGGCCGACAAGAGACCCAGTACTTC. Its translation is CASSQGLGAGGRQETQYF. The rearrangement uses TRBV3-1 (or the pseudogene TRBV3-2) and TRBJ2-5; 8 positions match TRBD1. The CDR3 sequence is 18 residues long. Germline V gene lookup returns CDR1 LGHDT and CDR2 YNNKEL (reference sequence). Germline trimming cut 1 base from V and 2 bases from J; bases unmatched to any gene: 12.

V and J are TRBV5-1 and TRBJ2-3; 7 positions match TRBD2. Trimming cost V 3 bases and J 6 bases; bases outside gene matches: 10. The CDR3 runs to 15 residues. Germline V gene data show CDR1 as SGHRS and CDR2 as YFSETQ. The CDR3 DNA follows: TGCGCCAGCAGCTATCAGAGCGGGGACGGCGATACGCAGTATTTT. This translates into CASSYQSGDGDTQYF. Supplemented by reference TRBV5-1 and TRBJ2-3, the full variable domain reads KAGVTQTPRYLIKTRGQQVTLSCSPISGHRSVSWYQQTPGQGLQFLFEYFSETQRNKGNFPGRFSGRQFSNSRSEMNVSTLELGDSALYLCASSYQSGDGDTQYFGPGTRLTVL.

V and J are TRBV5-1 and TRBJ2-3; 12 bases fit TRBD2. Germline CDR1 is SGHRS and CDR2 is YFSETQ. CDR3 length: 18 residues. V gave up 1 base and J gave up 5 bases; unmatched junction bases: 11. CDR3 loop: CASSLSPSGGALVDTQYF. CDR3 in DNA: TGCGCCAGCAGCTTGAGTCCTAGCGGGGGGGCCTTAGTAGATACGCAGTATTTT.

The chain employs TRBV30 and TRBJ1-1; 11 nucleotides match TRBD1. Germline trimming cut 4 bases from V and 4 bases from J; bases unmatched to any gene: 5. The CDR3 is 14 residues long. Germline CDR1 GTSNPN, CDR2 SVGIG (reference sequence). This chain's CDR3 is CAWNRDRGGTEAFF. For the CDR3, the DNA is TGTGCCTGGAACCGGGACAGGGGGGGCACTGAAGCTTTCTTT.

The chain employs TRBV3-1 (or the pseudogene TRBV3-2) and TRBJ1-1; D uncertain. The V gene's germline CDR1 is LGHDT and CDR2 YNNKEL (reference sequence). There are 13 residues in the CDR3. V shed 0 bases and J shed 2 bases, with 4 bases lying between them. DNA for the CDR3: TGTGCCAGCAGCCAAGATATCAACACTGAAGCTTTCTTT. Translation gives CASSQDINTEAFF.